These 7 T cell receptor beta chains share one sample of origin, sequenced in a study of T cell changes during pregnancy in multiple sclerosis. Sequencing used immunoSEQ multiplex PCR; TCRdb keeps in-frame clones, though not all of them. The table includes 55,000 to 70,000 clones, about 90% detected once. Sequencing used peripheral blood, obtained in the second trimester of pregnancy. Source of these receptors: a female donor in good health, enrolled as a control in a pregnancy study.

This chain joins TRBV6-4 and TRBJ2-3, with 7 nucleotides matching TRBD2. This CDR3 comprises 14 residues. CDR1 and CDR2 (germline): MRHNA, SNTAGT. Trimming removed 5 bases from V and 5 bases from J; junction bases left unmatched: 7. This chain's CDR3 is CASSTRGGEDTQYF. The CDR3 nucleotides are TGTGCCAGCAGTACTAGGGGAGGGGAAGATACGCAGTATTTT.

The V call is TRBV9, the J call TRBJ1-5; 9 nucleotides match TRBD1. The CDR3 runs 17 residues. The J segment lost 6 bases and the V segment lost 0 bases, leaving 10 bases of the junction unmatched. Germline V CDR1 and CDR2: SGDLS, YYNGEE. This CDR3 reads CASSVDFGQGCPQPQHF. The CDR3 DNA reads TGTGCCAGCAGCGTAGATTTCGGACAGGGGTGCCCTCAGCCCCAGCATTTT. Full variable domain (rest looked up from reference TRBV9 and TRBJ1-5): DSGVTQTPKHLITATGQRVTLRCSPRSGDLSVYWYQQSLDQGLQFLIQYYNGEERAKGNILERFSAQQFPDLHSELNLSSLELGDSALYFCASSVDFGQGCPQPQHFGDGTRLSIL.

This clone was counted once. The chain uses TRBV7-9 and TRBJ1-1; 7 bases agree with TRBD1. From germline, CDR1 is SEHNR and CDR2 FQNEAQ (reference sequence). There are 16 residues in the CDR3. V was pared by 5 bases and J by 2 bases, with 11 bases of the junction left unmatched. The CDR3 DNA reads TGTGCCAGCAGCCTCCGACAGGGAAAGATAAACACTGAAGCTTTCTTT. Protein sequence: CASSLRQGKINTEAFF.

The chain combines TRBV19 with TRBJ1-1, with TRBD1 matching over 12 bases. V lost 5 bases and J lost 5; bases outside the gene matches: 12. The CDR3 has 17 amino acids. Germline CDR1 LNHDA, CDR2 SQIVND (reference sequence). Written as DNA, the CDR3 is TGTGCCAGTAGTGGAGTCCCGGGACAGGGGGCGCGGACTGAAGCTTTCTTT. It translates to CASSGVPGQGARTEAFF. The variable domain in full, completed from reference TRBV19 and TRBJ1-1, reads DGGITQSPKYLFRKEGQNVTLSCEQNLNHDAMYWYRQDPGQGLRLIYYSQIVNDFQKGDIAEGYSVSREKKESFPLTVTSAQKNPTAFYLCASSGVPGQGARTEAFFGQGTRLTVV.

CDR3 nucleotides: TGTGCCAGTAGTACCAGGGGCAGCGATGAGCAGTTCTTC. Translation: CASSTRGSDEQFF. The chain combines TRBV19 with TRBJ2-1; possibly TRBD1 for D (6 bases). This CDR3 is built from 13 residues. The V end lost 4 bases, the J end lost 8 bases, and 12 bases lay between the germline ends. Germline V lookup: CDR1 LNHDA, CDR2 SQIVND (reference sequence). The variable domain in full, completed from reference TRBV19 and TRBJ2-1, reads DGGITQSPKYLFRKEGQNVTLSCEQNLNHDAMYWYRQDPGQGLRLIYYSQIVNDFQKGDIAEGYSVSREKKESFPLTVTSAQKNPTAFYLCASSTRGSDEQFFGPGTRLTVL.

V usage is TRBV6-6 and J usage is TRBJ1-1, with 11 bases lining up with TRBD1. CDR3 size: 15 residues. V lost 1 base and J lost 4; bases outside the gene matches: 2. Per the germline V gene, CDR1 is MNHNY and CDR2 is SVGAGI (reference sequence). The CDR3: CASSYYGTGGTEAFF. The CDR3 DNA follows: TGTGCCAGCAGTTACTATGGGACAGGGGGCACTGAAGCTTTCTTT.

This clone was seen a few times. This chain joins TRBV7-9 and TRBJ1-1, with a tentative D call TRBD1 (5 bases). Germline loops: CDR1 SEHNR, CDR2 FQNEAQ (reference sequence). Trimming removed 2 bases from V and 5 bases from J, with 12 bases in between. This CDR3 contains 14 residues. The CDR3 loop is CASSLSWGETEAFF. CDR3 nucleotides: TGTGCCAGCAGCTTAAGTTGGGGGGAAACTGAAGCTTTCTTT.